This TCR beta chain was identified during a study of response to subunit inactivated influenza vaccine. TCRdb fed the RT-PCR reads into MiXCR, producing one record per CDR3 protein. Here the sample spans around 750,000 distinct CDR3 sequences, around 20% being singletons. Germline V gives CDR1 SGHRS, CDR2 YFSETQ. V was cut by 2 bases and J by 3 bases, with 18 bases left in between. The CDR3 is 17 residues long. This clonotype has only a few counts. Its antigen is not identified. Study-wide results and caveats: That few new T cells are recruited by each seasonal influenza vaccination was the authors' suggestion.

This chain links TRBV5-1 with TRBJ2-1; D is uncertain. This TCR was recovered from a man in his fifties who received an inactivated influenza vaccine. The source was PBMCs from blood, collected roughly 5 days after vaccination. This CDR3 is CASSFPIRASVYNEQFF. In DNA, the CDR3 is TGCGCCAGCAGCTTCCCAATTCGGGCCTCGGTCTACAATGAGCAGTTCTTC.